This T cell receptor delta chain was sequenced during a study of Vδ1+ human thymocytes. Study-wide results and caveats: Thymic TRG and TRD repertoires appeared highly polyclonal. Donors shared many TRG clonotypes but few TRD clonotypes.

V shed 5 bases, J shed 2 bases, and the junction held 5 bases outside the gene matches. Germline CDR1 TSWWSYY, CDR2 QGS. The CDR3 consists of 14 residues. A remark on this clone: Its target is unknown.

After alphabeta T cell depletion, CD3+ Vdelta1+ Vdelta2- thymocytes were sorted. Sorted Vdelta1+ thymocytes were roughly 96% to 99.6% pure. The template was reverse-transcribed extracted RNA. Pooled V-gene forward primers with one constant-region reverse primer generated the CDR3 amplicons by multiplex PCR. TCRdb reanalyzed the multiplex PCR reads using CATT. The sample consists of approximately 58,000 delta-chain clones, about 14% of them appearing once. Sequenced: Vdelta1+ gamma-delta thymocytes from the thymus. Subset reported: FACS-sorted CD3+ TCRalphabeta- TCRVdelta1+ TCRVdelta2- thymocytes. The chain links TRDV1 to TRDJ1; 7 bases map to TRDD3. The sequence derives from a girl less than two years old who had congenital heart surgery. CDR3 sequence reads: CALGYPGDTDKLIF. CDR3 nucleotide sequence: TGTGCTCTTGGGTATCCGGGGGATACCGATAAACTCATCTTT.